This T cell receptor (beta chain) derives from a study of T cell changes during pregnancy in multiple sclerosis. Produced via immunoSEQ multiplex PCR; TCRdb's table is partial and in-frame only. This table has about 58,000 clones, roughly nine tenths appearing once. The CDR3 runs to 17 residues. V dropped 0 bases and J dropped 0 bases, with 14 bases sitting between them. The sequence came from a female donor in good health, enrolled as a control in a pregnancy study. The starting material was CD4+ T cells from peripheral blood mononuclear cells, obtained after pregnancy. The gene calls are TRBV23-1 and TRBJ1-1, with D possibly being TRBD1 (5 bases). TRBV23-1 is given ORF status, its function remaining uncertain. The CDR3 region has the DNA TGCGCCAGCAGTCAATCGTCAGGGAGGACCATGAACACTGAAGCTTTCTTT. This encodes CASSQSSGRTMNTEAFF.